The rows below give T cell receptor beta chains drawn from one sample of a study of a mutant IDH1 vaccine in newly diagnosed glioma. These receptors' targets are unknown. The repertoire was sequenced with immunoSEQ multiplex PCR; TCRdb's copy has only in-frame clones and lacks some. The table lists around 50,000 clones, around 89% of them singletons. Sequenced material: PBMCs, taken from a glioma patient whose treatment included an IDH1 peptide vaccine. All receptors derive from a woman between 40 and 55 years old with glioma. CDR3s include the opening cysteine and the closing phenylalanine or tryptophan. A D gene is named only where the DNA matches it firmly. Some rows have no size entry. The others give once, few or many, or a class for an expanded clone.

CASSEVGRRTYEQYF	TGTGCCAGCAGTGAAGTTGGACGGAGAACCTACGAGCAGTACTTC	NA	NA	TRBV6-1	TRBJ2-7
CATSRDYRDRDYEQYF	TGTGCCACCAGCAGAGACTACCGGGACAGAGATTACGAGCAGTACTTC	NA	TRBD1	TRBV15	TRBJ2-7
CASSLSRGGLAGSYNEQFF	TGTGCCAGCAGCTTATCCCGAGGGGGGCTCGCTGGGTCCTACAATGAGCAGTTCTTC	once	NA	TRBV7-6	TRBJ2-1
CASSWGTGANTGELFF	TGCGCCAGCAGTTGGGGGACAGGGGCGAACACCGGGGAGCTGTTTTTT	NA	TRBD1	TRBV4-3	TRBJ2-2
CASSLPGQIREKLFF	TGTGCCAGCAGTTTACCGGGACAGATAAGAGAAAAACTGTTTTTT	NA	TRBD1	TRBV28	TRBJ1-4
CASSIGQLSSYEQYF	TGTGCCAGTAGTATCGGGCAGCTCAGCTCCTACGAGCAGTACTTC	NA	NA	TRBV19	TRBJ2-7
CASSSPGLAQLEQFF	TGTGCCAGTAGTTCCCCGGGACTAGCGCAGTTGGAGCAGTTCTTC	NA	TRBD2	TRBV19	TRBJ2-1
CASSQDQTILYEQYF	TGCGCCAGCAGCCAAGATCAGACTATCCTCTACGAGCAGTACTTC	NA	NA	TRBV4-1	TRBJ2-7
CASRDTGHGNQPQHF	TGTGCCAGCAGGGACACAGGGCATGGCAATCAGCCCCAGCATTTT	NA	NA	TRBV2	TRBJ1-5
CATSRDRVRAEAFF	TGTGCCACCAGCAGGGACAGGGTGAGGGCTGAAGCTTTCTTT	NA	TRBD1	TRBV15	TRBJ1-1
CAISEGVQRGPTYEQYF	TGTGCCATCAGTGAGGGGGTACAGCGTGGGCCCACCTACGAGCAGTACTTC	NA	NA	TRBV10-3	TRBJ2-7
CASSFGGELFF	TGTGCCAGCAGCTTCGGCGGGGAGCTGTTTTTT	NA	NA	TRBV5-4	TRBJ2-2
CASSQEGMSYEQYF	TGTGCCAGCAGCCAAGAAGGGATGTCCTACGAGCAGTACTTC	NA	NA	TRBV4-2	TRBJ2-7
CASSLAKGSTGELFF	TGTGCCAGCAGCTTGGCCAAGGGCTCCACCGGGGAGCTGTTTTTT	once	NA	TRBV5-8	TRBJ2-2
CSVEDPGSSGSRGYTF	TGCAGCGTTGAAGATCCAGGGAGTTCAGGCTCGAGGGGCTACACCTTC	NA	NA	TRBV29-1	TRBJ1-2
CASSLLGPLDTEAFF	TGTGCCAGCAGCTTGTTGGGCCCGTTGGACACTGAAGCTTTCTTT	NA	NA	TRBV5-4	TRBJ1-1
CASSLAYRGNTEAFF	TGCGCCAGCAGCTTGGCCTACAGGGGAAACACTGAAGCTTTCTTT	NA	TRBD1	TRBV5-1	TRBJ1-1
CASSTGQGGYTEAFF	TGCGCCAGCAGCACGGGACAGGGGGGCTACACTGAAGCTTTCTTT	NA	TRBD1	TRBV5-1	TRBJ1-1
CAWSGGLGTSYEQYF	TGTGCCTGGAGTGGAGGACTAGGAACCTCCTACGAGCAGTACTTC	NA	TRBD2	TRBV30	TRBJ2-7
CASSFSPFAYSPLHF	TGTGCCAGCAGCTTCAGTCCCTTCGCCTATTCACCCCTCCACTTT	NA	NA	TRBV7-6	TRBJ1-6
CASSSPRTGGPEAFF	TGTGCCAGCAGTTCCCCACGGACAGGGGGCCCAGAAGCTTTCTTT	NA	TRBD1	TRBV28	TRBJ1-1
CASSYSGGGGDEQFF	TGTGCCAGCAGCTACAGCGGGGGGGGAGGGGATGAGCAGTTCTTC	NA	TRBD2	TRBV4-2	TRBJ2-1
CASSIAGGRGADTQYF	TGTGCCAGTAGTATAGCGGGGGGCCGAGGCGCAGATACGCAGTATTTT	NA	NA	TRBV19	TRBJ2-3
CASSEVDIGELFF	TGTGCCAGCAGTGAAGTCGATATCGGGGAGCTGTTTTTT	NA	NA	TRBV6-1	TRBJ2-2
CASSMPPRAGANVLTF	TGTGCCAGTAGTATGCCCCCCCGGGCTGGGGCCAACGTCCTGACTTTC	NA	NA	TRBV19	TRBJ2-6
CASSQAGQGALNGELFF	TGCGCCAGCAGCCAGGCCGGACAGGGGGCGCTCAACGGGGAGCTGTTTTTT	NA	TRBD1	TRBV4-1	TRBJ2-2
CASSQVDSEKLFF	TGCGCCAGCAGCCAAGTCGATTCAGAAAAACTGTTTTTT	NA	NA	TRBV4-1	TRBJ1-4
CASSRFRDRGLGNQPQHF	TGTGCCAGCAGCCGGTTCCGGGACAGGGGGCTAGGCAATCAGCCCCAGCATTTT	NA	TRBD1	TRBV5-6	TRBJ1-5
CAWSVQGDQPQHF	TGTGCCTGGAGTGTTCAGGGAGATCAGCCCCAGCATTTT	NA	NA	TRBV30	TRBJ1-5
CASSIAPLAGEKYF	TGTGCCAGCAGCATAGCCCCACTAGCGGGAGAGAAGTACTTC	NA	TRBD2	TRBV7-2	TRBJ2-7
CASSQVAGQGVYEQYF	TGCGCCAGCAGCCAAGTTGCAGGACAGGGTGTCTACGAGCAGTACTTC	NA	TRBD1	TRBV4-3	TRBJ2-7
CASSLSGGDADTQYF	TGTGCCAGCAGCTTAAGCGGGGGGGACGCAGATACGCAGTATTTT	few	TRBD2	TRBV7-9	TRBJ2-3
CASGYISGSAYEQYF	TGTGCCAGCGGGTACATCAGCGGCTCTGCCTACGAGCAGTACTTC	once	NA	TRBV27	TRBJ2-7
CASSLGVGGEGYTF	TGTGCCAGCAGCTTAGGGGTGGGGGGCGAAGGCTACACCTTC	NA	NA	TRBV7-2	TRBJ1-2
CASSLMTSGGAGETQYF	TGTGCCAGCAGCTTGATGACTAGCGGGGGGGCTGGAGAGACCCAGTACTTC	NA	TRBD2	TRBV5-6	TRBJ2-5
CAISKDLHTGELFF	TGTGCCATCAGTAAGGATTTACACACCGGGGAGCTGTTTTTT	NA	NA	TRBV10-3	TRBJ2-2
CASSRERGYTF	TGTGCCAGCAGCCGGGAGCGGGGCTACACCTTC	NA	NA	TRBV4-2	TRBJ1-2
CASSSSGTGFYNEQFF	TGTGCCAGCAGCTCGTCCGGGACAGGCTTCTACAATGAGCAGTTCTTC	NA	TRBD1	TRBV7-9	TRBJ2-1
CASSLEGGRNQPQHF	TGCGCCAGCAGCTTGGAGGGGGGGCGCAATCAGCCCCAGCATTTT	NA	NA	TRBV5-1	TRBJ1-5
CAISERGTITDTQYF	TGTGCCATCAGTGAGCGGGGGACAATCACAGATACGCAGTATTTT	NA	NA	TRBV10-3	TRBJ2-3
CASSPGTGDHQPQHF	TGTGCCAGCAGCCCAGGGACAGGGGACCATCAGCCCCAGCATTTT	NA	TRBD1	TRBV9	TRBJ1-5
CSVDLTSGRGTQYF	TGCAGCGTTGACCTAACTAGCGGGAGGGGAACGCAGTATTTT	NA	TRBD2	TRBV29-1	TRBJ2-3
CSAQGNTIYF	TGCAGTGCTCAAGGAAACACCATATATTTT	NA	NA	TRBV20-1	TRBJ1-3
CASSPGGQGYHEQYF	TGTGCCAGCAGTCCAGGGGGACAGGGCTACCACGAGCAGTACTTC	NA	TRBD1	TRBV27	TRBJ2-7
CASSVVTGPPYEQYF	TGTGCCAGCAGCGTTGTCACGGGACCTCCCTACGAGCAGTACTTC	NA	NA	TRBV5-5	TRBJ2-7
CASSLTENTEAFF	TGTGCCAGCAGCTTAACAGAGAACACTGAAGCTTTCTTT	NA	NA	TRBV7-9	TRBJ1-1
CASSQAGGSYYEQYF	TGCGCCAGCAGCCAGGCTGGGGGGAGCTACTACGAGCAGTACTTC	NA	NA	TRBV4-1	TRBJ2-7
CAWSVSSNEQFF	TGTGCCTGGAGTGTTTCTAGCAATGAGCAGTTCTTC	NA	NA	TRBV30	TRBJ2-1
CASSLLAGGPGEQFF	TGTGCCAGCAGTCTCCTAGCGGGAGGGCCGGGTGAGCAGTTCTTC	NA	TRBD2	TRBV6-1	TRBJ2-1
CASSSRGGGETQYF	TGTGCCAGCAGCTCAAGAGGCGGGGGCGAGACCCAGTACTTC	NA	NA	TRBV7-2	TRBJ2-5